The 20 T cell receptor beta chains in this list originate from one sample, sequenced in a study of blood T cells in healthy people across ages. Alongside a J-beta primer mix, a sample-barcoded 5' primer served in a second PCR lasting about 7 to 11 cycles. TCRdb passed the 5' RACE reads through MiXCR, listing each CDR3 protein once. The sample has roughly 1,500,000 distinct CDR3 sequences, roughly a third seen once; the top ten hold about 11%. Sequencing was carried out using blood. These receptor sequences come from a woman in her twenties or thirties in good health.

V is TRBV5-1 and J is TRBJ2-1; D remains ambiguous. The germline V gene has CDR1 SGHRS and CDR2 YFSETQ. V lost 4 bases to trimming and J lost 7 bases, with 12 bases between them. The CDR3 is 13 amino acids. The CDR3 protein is CASSPLQRNEQFF. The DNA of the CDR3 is TGCGCCAGCAGCCCTCTTCAACGGAATGAGCAGTTCTTC.

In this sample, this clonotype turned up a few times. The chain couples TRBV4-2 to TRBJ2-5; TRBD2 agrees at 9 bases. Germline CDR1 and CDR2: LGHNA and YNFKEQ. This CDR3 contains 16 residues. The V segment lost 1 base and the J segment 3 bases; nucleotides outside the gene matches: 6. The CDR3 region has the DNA TGTGCCAGCAGCCAAGGGGACCTAGCGGGAAAAGAGACCCAGTACTTC. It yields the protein CASSQGDLAGKETQYF.

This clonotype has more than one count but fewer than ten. CDR3 residues: CSAKYNSYEQYF. The DNA of the CDR3 is TGCAGTGCTAAGTACAACTCCTACGAGCAGTACTTC. The chain recombines TRBV20-1 with TRBJ2-7; D unclear. There are 12 residues in the CDR3. Deletions cut 4 bases from V and 0 bases from J, with 7 bases between. Germline loops: CDR1 DFQATT, CDR2 SNEGSKA (reference sequence).

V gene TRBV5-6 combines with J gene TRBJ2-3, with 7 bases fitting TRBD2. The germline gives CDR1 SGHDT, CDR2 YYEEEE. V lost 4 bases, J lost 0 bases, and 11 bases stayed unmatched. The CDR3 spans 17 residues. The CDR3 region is CASSPSRLAGSTDTQYF. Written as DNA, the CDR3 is TGTGCCAGCAGCCCGAGCAGACTAGCAGGTAGCACAGATACGCAGTATTTT. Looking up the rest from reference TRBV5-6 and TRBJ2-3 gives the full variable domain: DAGVTQSPTHLIKTRGQQVTLRCSPKSGHDTVSWYQQALGQGPQFIFQYYEEEERQRGNFPDRFSGHQFPNYSSELNVNALLLGDSALYLCASSPSRLAGSTDTQYFGPGTRLTVL.

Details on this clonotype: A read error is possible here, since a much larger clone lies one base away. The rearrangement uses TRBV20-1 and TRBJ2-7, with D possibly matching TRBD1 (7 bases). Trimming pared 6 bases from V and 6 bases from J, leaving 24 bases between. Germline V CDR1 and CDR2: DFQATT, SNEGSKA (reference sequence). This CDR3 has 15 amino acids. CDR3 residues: CSATPTAQGGGEQYF. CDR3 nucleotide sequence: TGCAGTGCAACCCCAACCGCGCAGGGGGGCGGCGAGCAGTACTTC.

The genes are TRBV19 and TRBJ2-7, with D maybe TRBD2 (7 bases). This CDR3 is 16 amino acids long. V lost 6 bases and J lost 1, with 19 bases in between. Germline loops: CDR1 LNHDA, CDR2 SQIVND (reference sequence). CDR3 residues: CASRQNPGGASYEQYF. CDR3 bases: TGTGCCAGTAGGCAAAACCCGGGGGGCGCATCCTACGAGCAGTACTTC.

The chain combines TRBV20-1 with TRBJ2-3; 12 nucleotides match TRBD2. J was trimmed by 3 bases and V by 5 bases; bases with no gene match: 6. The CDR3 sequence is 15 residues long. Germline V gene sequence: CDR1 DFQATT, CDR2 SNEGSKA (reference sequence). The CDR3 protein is CSAVPLAGGTDTQYF. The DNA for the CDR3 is TGCAGTGCTGTCCCACTAGCGGGAGGAACAGATACGCAGTATTTT.

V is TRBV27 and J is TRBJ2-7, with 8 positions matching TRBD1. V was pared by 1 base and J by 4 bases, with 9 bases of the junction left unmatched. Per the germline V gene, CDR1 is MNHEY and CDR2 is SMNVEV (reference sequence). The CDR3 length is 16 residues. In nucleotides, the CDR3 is TGTGCCAGCAGTTTATTAGGGGCCCAGGGGGCTTACGAGCAGTACTTC. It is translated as CASSLLGAQGAYEQYF.

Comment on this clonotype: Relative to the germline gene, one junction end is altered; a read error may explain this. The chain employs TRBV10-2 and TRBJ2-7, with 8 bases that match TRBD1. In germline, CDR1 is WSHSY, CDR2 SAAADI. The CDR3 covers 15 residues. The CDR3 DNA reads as TGCGCCGGCAGTGACGCAGGGGGCCGCTCCTACGAGCAGTACTTC. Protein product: CAGSDAGGRSYEQYF.

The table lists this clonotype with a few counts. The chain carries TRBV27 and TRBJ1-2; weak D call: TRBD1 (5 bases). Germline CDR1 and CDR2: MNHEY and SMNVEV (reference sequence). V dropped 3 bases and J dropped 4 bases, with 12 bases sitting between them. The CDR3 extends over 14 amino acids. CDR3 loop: CASSFGGGAYGYTF. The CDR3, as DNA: TGTGCCAGCAGTTTTGGGGGAGGGGCCTATGGCTACACCTTC.

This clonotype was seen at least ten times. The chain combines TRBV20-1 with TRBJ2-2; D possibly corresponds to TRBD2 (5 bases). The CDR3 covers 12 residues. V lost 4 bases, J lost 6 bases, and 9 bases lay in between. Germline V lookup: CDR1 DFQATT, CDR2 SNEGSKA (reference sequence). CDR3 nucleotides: TGCAGTGCTAACGAGGGATCCGGGGAGCTGTTTTTT. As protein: CSANEGSGELFF.

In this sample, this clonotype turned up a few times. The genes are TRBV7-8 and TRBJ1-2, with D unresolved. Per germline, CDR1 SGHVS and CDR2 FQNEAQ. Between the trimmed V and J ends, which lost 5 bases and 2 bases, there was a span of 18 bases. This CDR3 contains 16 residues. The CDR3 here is CASSPYEKGSNYGYTF. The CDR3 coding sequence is TGTGCCAGCAGCCCCTATGAAAAGGGTTCGAACTATGGCTACACCTTC.

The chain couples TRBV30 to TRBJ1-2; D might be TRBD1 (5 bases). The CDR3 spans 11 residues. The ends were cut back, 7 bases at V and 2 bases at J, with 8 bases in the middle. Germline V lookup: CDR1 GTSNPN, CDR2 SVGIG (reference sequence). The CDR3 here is CAYRQNYGYTF. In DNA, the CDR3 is TGTGCCTACAGGCAGAACTATGGCTACACCTTC.

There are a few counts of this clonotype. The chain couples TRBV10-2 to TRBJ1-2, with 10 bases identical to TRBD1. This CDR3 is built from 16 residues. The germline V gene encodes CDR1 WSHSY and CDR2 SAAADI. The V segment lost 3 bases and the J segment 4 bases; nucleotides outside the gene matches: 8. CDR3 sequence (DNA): TGCGCCAGCAGTGAAGGGACAGGGGTTTCGGGCTATGGCTACACCTTC. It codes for CASSEGTGVSGYGYTF.

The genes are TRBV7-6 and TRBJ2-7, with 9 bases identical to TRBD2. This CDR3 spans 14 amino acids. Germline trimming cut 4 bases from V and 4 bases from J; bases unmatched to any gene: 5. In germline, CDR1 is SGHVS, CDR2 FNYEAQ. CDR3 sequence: CASSSGTSRYEQYF. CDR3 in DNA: TGTGCCAGCAGCTCCGGGACTAGCAGATACGAGCAGTACTTC.

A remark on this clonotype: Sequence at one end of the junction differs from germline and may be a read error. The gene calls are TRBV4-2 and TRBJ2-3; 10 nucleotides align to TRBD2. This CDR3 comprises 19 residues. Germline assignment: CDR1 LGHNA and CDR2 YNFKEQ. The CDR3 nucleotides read TGTGCCAGCAGCCAAGATCTAGTTGGCCTAGCGGGAGTGGCAGATATGCAGTATTTT. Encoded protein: CASSQDLVGLAGVADMQYF.

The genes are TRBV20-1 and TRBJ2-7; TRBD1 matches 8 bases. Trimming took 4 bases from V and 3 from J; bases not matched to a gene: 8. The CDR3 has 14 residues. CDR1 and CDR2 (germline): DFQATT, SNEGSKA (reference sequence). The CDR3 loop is CSATQGAYFYEQYF. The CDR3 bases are TGCAGTGCTACCCAGGGGGCTTACTTCTACGAGCAGTACTTC.

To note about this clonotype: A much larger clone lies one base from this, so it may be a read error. CDR3 nucleotide sequence: TGCGCCAGCGGAGCGACTAGCGGGAGCTACGAGCAGTACTTC. This gives the protein CASGATSGSYEQYF. The V and J genes are TRBV4-1 and TRBJ2-4, with 12 bases lining up with TRBD2. The end of the DNA is better explained by TRBJ2-7, so the J call may be wrong. Germline V gives CDR1 MGHRA, CDR2 YSYEKL. CDR3 length: 14 amino acids.

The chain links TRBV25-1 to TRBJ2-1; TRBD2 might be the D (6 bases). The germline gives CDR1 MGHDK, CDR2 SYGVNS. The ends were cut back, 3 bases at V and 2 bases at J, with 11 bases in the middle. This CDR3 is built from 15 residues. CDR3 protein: CASSEFRGTYNEQFF. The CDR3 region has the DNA TGTGCCAGCAGTGAGTTTCGGGGGACCTACAATGAGCAGTTCTTC.

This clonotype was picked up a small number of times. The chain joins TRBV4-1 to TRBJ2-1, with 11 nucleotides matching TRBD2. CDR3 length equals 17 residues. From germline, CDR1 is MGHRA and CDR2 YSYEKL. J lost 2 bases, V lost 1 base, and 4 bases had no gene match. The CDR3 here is CASSQGTSGLTYNEQFF. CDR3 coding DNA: TGCGCCAGCAGCCAAGGGACTAGCGGGCTGACCTACAATGAGCAGTTCTTC.